The subject of this entry is one TCR beta chain. These data come from a study of blood T cell repertoires in COVID-19. Overall study: Samples representing acute and convalescent COVID-19 were sourced from the United States, Italy and Spain. The cDNA or gDNA used as material had been derived from T cells, B-cell-depleted T cells, or PBMCs.

With 4 bases removed from V and 2 bases from J, the gap between germline ends came to 23 bases. The CDR3 consists of 18 residues. Germline V lookup: CDR1 LNHDA, CDR2 SQIVND (reference sequence). TCRdb's table, derived via immunoSEQ multiplex PCR, lists solely in-frame clones and lacks some. The top ten hold 7.8% of the sample, which has 250,000 to 350,000 clones, around 87% seen once. The sequence was collected from a woman aged 50 to 65 who had recovered from COVID-19. Sequenced input: peripheral blood. The rearrangement joins TRBV19 to TRBJ1-2, with D uncertain. The CDR3 loop is CASSSPPAGGGRNYGYTF. The DNA for the CDR3 is TGTGCCAGTAGTAGCCCCCCCGCGGGCGGCGGGCGAAACTATGGCTACACCTTC.